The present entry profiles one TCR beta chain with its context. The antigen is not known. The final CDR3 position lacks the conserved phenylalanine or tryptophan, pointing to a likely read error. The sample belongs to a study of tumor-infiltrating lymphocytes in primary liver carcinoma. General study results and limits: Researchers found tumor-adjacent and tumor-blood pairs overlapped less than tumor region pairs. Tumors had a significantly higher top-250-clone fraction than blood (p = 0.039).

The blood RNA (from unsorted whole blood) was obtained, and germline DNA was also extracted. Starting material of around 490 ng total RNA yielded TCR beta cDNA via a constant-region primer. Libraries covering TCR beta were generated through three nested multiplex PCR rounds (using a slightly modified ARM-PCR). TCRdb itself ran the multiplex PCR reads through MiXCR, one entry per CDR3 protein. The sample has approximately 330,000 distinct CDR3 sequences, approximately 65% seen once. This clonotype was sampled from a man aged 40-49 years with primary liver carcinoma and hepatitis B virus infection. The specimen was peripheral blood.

CDR3 nucleotides: TGTGCCAGCAGTCGTGGCGGTGGTTACTCTGGAAACACCATATATCTT. Translation: CASSRGGGYSGNTIYL. The gene calls are TRBV6-2 or TRBV6-3 and TRBJ1-3; D is ambiguous. Germline assignment: CDR1 MNHEY and CDR2 SVGEGT. V shed 5 bases and J shed 0 bases, with 14 bases lying between them. The CDR3 has 16 amino acids.